Below, 5 T cell receptor beta chains from the same sample are listed, as sequenced in a study of glioma-infiltrating T cells. The iRepertoire nested amplicon-rescue multiplex PCR amplified TCR alpha and beta CDR3s from RNA. TCRdb fed the multiplex PCR reads into MiXCR, producing one record per CDR3 protein. The profile covers 95,000 to 150,000 distinct CDR3 sequences, with around 23% appearing a single time and over 12% taken by the ten largest. Sequenced sample: glioma tissue, nonneoplastic brain tissue, or PBMCs (not recorded which). Every receptor here comes from a human donor with low-grade glioma or glioblastoma, undergoing nonglioma brain surgery, or in good health (not recorded which).

The table lists this clonotype with many counts. The rearrangement joins TRBV7-9 to TRBJ1-6; D is possibly TRBD1 (6 bases). Trimming pared 5 bases from V and 8 bases from J, leaving 10 bases between. In germline, CDR1 is SEHNR, CDR2 FQNEAQ (reference sequence). The CDR3 length is 13 residues. CDR3 residues: CASSQGSDSPLHF. The CDR3 DNA follows: TGTGCCAGCAGCCAGGGGTCGGATTCACCCCTCCACTTT.

Note on this clonotype: This could be a read error, since a much larger clone is one nucleotide away. J is TRBJ2-3 and V is TRBV7-3; tentative D call: TRBD1 (5 bases). CDR3 length equals 14 residues. The germline CDR1 and CDR2 sequences are SGHTA and FQGTGA. For the CDR3, the DNA is TGTGCCAGCAGCTCCAGATATGGGGCAGATACGAAGTATTTT. Amino acid sequence: CASSSRYGADTKYF.

Regarding this clonotype: Mismatch with germline at one junction end may stem from a read error. CDR3 sequence (DNA): TGTGCCAGCTCACCAGAGTCGGCAGTCCCCCAAGGGACCCAGTACTTC. It yields the protein CASSPESAVPQGTQYF. The gene calls are TRBV18 and TRBJ2-5; D is ambiguous. CDR3 length equals 16 residues. Per the germline V gene, CDR1 is KGHSH and CDR2 is LQKENI.

By its share, this clonotype is medium-sized (0.01 to 0.1%). This chain connects TRBV6-1 to TRBJ2-1; D gene ambiguous. Germline V gives CDR1 MNHNS, CDR2 SASEGT. This CDR3 has 11 residues. V gave up 7 bases and J gave up 5 bases, with 6 bases separating them. The CDR3 is CASMLNNEQFF. The CDR3 coding sequence is TGTGCCAGCATGTTGAACAATGAGCAGTTCTTC.

This clonotype appeared many times. The chain combines TRBV6-6 with TRBJ2-7; 9 positions match TRBD1. The germline V gene has CDR1 MNHNY and CDR2 SVGAGI (reference sequence). V lost 1 base and J lost 4; bases outside the gene matches: 5. CDR3 length equals 15 residues. As DNA, the CDR3 is TGTGCCAGCAGTTACTACCCGACAGGGGGTTACGAGCAGTACTTC. Its translation: CASSYYPTGGYEQYF.